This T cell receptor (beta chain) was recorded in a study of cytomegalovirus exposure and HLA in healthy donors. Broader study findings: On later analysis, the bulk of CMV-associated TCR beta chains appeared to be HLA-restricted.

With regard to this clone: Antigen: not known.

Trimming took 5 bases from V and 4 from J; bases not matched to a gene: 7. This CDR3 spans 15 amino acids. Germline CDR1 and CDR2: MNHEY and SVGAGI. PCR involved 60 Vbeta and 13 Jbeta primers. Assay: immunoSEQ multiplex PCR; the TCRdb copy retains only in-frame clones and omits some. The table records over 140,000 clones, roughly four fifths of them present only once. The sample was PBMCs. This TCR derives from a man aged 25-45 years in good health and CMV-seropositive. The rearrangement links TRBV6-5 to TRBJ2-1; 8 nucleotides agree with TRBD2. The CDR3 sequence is CASSQSSGIYNEQFF. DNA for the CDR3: TGTGCCAGCAGTCAGAGTAGCGGGATTTACAATGAGCAGTTCTTC.